This T cell receptor beta chain emerged from a study of T-cell memory formation after mild COVID-19. Study as a whole: Among the donors, TCR clusters were largely specific to each donor.

As to this clonotype: The antigen is undetermined.

The CDR3 has 13 amino acids. The germline gives CDR1 KGHDR, CDR2 SFDVKD. With V trimmed by 7 bases and J by 4 bases, 3 bases remained unmatched. One entry per CDR3 protein results from TCRdb running MiXCR on the 5' RACE reads. This table has 400,000 or so distinct CDR3 sequences, roughly 20% appearing once. Notes on the study in general: Pre-infection memory held some responding clones, suggesting pre-existing cross-reactive T cells responded. Among clones contracting day 15 to 85, CD4/CD8 was balanced, whereas later expanders leaned CD4+.

This clonotype was sampled from an adult woman who had mild COVID-19 (a few samples of this study predate the infection). Cell type and time point are not known. The rearrangement joins TRBV24-1 to TRBJ1-5; 7 bases match TRBD1. Input material: PBMCs or a T cell subset sorted from them (not recorded which). The CDR3 DNA reads as TGTGCCACCAGGGTACAGGGGAATCAGCCCCAGCATTTT. This translates into CATRVQGNQPQHF.